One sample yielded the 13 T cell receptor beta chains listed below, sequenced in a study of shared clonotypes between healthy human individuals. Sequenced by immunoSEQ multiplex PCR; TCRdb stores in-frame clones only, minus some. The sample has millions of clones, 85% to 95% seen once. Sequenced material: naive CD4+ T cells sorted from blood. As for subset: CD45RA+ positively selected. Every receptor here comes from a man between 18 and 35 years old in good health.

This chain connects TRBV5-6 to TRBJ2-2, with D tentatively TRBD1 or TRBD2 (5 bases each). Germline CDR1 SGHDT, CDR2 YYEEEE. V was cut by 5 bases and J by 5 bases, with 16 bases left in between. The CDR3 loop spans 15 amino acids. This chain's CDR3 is CASRIRDPGTGELFF. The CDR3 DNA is TGTGCCAGCAGGATTCGGGACCCTGGGACCGGGGAGCTGTTTTTT.

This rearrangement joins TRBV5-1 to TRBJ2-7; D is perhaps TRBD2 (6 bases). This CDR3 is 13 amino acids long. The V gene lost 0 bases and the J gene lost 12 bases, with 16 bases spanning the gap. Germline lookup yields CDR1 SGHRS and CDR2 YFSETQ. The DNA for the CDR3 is TGCGCCAGCAGCTTGGGCCCCGGGACTTTGACGTACTTC. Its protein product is CASSLGPGTLTYF.

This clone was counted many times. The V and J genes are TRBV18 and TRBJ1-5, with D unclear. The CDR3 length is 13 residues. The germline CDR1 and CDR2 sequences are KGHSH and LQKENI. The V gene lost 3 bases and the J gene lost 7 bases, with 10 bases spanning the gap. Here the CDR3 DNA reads TGTGCCAGCTCACCCCTACCCGACCAGCCCCAGCATTTT. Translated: CASSPLPDQPQHF.

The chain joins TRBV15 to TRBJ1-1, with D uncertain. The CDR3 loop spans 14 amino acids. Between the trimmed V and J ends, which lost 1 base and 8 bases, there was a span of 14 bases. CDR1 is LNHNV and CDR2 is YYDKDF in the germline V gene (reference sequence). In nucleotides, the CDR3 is TGTGCCACCAGCAGAGTTGAAAGCGGCAGGGAAGCTTTCTTT. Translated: CATSRVESGREAFF.

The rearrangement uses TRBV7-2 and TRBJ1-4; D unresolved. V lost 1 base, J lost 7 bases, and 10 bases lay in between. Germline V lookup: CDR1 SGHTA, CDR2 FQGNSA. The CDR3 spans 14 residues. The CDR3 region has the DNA TGTGCCAGCAGCTTAGGGGCAGGAGGTGAAAAACTGTTTTTT. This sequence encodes CASSLGAGGEKLFF.

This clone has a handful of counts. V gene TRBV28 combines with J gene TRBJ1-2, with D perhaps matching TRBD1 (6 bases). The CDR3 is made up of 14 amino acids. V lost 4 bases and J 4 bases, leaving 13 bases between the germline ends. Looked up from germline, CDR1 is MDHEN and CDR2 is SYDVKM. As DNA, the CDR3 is TGTGCCAGCAGTTCTCAGGGGTTAGTCTATGGCTACACCTTC. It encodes CASSSQGLVYGYTF.

CDR3: CASRRTSGLSTDTQYF. DNA for the CDR3: TGTGCCAGCAGACGGACTAGCGGGCTAAGCACAGATACGCAGTATTTT. The chain joins TRBV27 to TRBJ2-3; 11 nucleotides align to TRBD2. CDR1 and CDR2 (germline): MNHEY, SMNVEV (reference sequence). V gave up 6 bases and J gave up 0 bases; unmatched junction bases: 5. The CDR3 covers 16 residues.

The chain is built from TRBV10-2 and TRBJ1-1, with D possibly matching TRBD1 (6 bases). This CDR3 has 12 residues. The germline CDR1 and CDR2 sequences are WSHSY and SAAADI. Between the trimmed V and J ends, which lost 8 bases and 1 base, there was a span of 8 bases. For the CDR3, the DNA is TGCGCCAGCCGAGGGGGGAACACTGAAGCTTTCTTT. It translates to CASRGGNTEAFF.

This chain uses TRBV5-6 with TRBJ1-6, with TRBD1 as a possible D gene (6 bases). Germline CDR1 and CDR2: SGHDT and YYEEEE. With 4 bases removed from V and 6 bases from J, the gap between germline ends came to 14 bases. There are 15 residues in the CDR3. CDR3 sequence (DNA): TGTGCCAGCAGCAATCGACAGGCGTTTAATTCACCCCTCCACTTT. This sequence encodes CASSNRQAFNSPLHF.

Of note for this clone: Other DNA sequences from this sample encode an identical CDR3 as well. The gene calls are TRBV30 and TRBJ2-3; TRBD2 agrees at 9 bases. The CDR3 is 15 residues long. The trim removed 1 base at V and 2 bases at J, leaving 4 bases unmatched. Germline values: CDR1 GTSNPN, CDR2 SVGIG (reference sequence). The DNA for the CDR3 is TGTGCCTGGAGTGACACTAGCGGGTACACAGATACGCAGTATTTT. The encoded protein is CAWSDTSGYTDTQYF.

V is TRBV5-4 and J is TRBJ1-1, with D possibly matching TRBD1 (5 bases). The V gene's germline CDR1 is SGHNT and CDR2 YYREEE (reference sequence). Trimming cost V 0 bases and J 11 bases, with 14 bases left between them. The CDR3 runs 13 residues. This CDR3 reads CASSLAPGWGAFF. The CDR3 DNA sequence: TGTGCCAGCAGCTTGGCCCCCGGGTGGGGCGCTTTCTTT.

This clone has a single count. This chain's CDR3 is CASSLAYGGSYNEQFF. The CDR3 DNA sequence: TGTGCCAGCAGCTTAGCGTACGGGGGCTCCTACAATGAGCAGTTCTTC. The V gene is TRBV7-2, the J gene TRBJ2-1; TRBD2 is a possible D gene (6 bases). The CDR3 contains 16 residues. The V and J ends lost 0 bases and 0 bases respectively, with 9 bases between them. The germline gives CDR1 SGHTA, CDR2 FQGNSA.

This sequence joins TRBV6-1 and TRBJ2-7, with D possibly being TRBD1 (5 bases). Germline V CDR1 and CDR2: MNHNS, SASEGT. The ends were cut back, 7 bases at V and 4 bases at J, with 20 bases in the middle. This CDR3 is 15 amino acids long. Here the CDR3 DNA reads TGTGCCAGCACTCGGTCCACAGGCTCTTCTTACGAGCAGTACTTC. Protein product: CASTRSTGSSYEQYF.